Below, one TCR beta chain is given with its context. This sample is part of a study of blood T cells in healthy people across ages. A second about 7 to 12 cycle PCR used barcoded and J-beta primers. TCRdb analysed the 5' RACE reads with MiXCR anew, one entry per CDR3 protein. The repertoire holds roughly 1.5 million distinct CDR3 sequences, with about 42% as singletons. The receptor comes from a woman between 18 and 29 years old in good health. What was sequenced was blood.

DNA for the CDR3: TGCAGCGTCACGGACAGCTTCAATCAGCCCCAGCATTTT. Residues: CSVTDSFNQPQHF. The genes are TRBV29-1 and TRBJ1-5; a weak D match, TRBD1 (6 bases). Trimming pared 6 bases from V and 3 bases from J, leaving 12 bases between. Germline CDR1 SQVTM, CDR2 ANQGSEA. The CDR3 runs 13 residues.